Below are 26 T cell receptor beta chains sequenced from a single sample in a study of blood T cell repertoires in COVID-19. Clones were sequenced by immunoSEQ multiplex PCR, and TCRdb holds only the in-frame ones, with some missing. The data show 250,000 or so clones, about 91% seen once. Sequencing was carried out using peripheral blood. The receptors originated from a man older than 75 with acute or convalescent COVID-19.

The CDR3 DNA reads as TGTGCCAGCAGCCTGGGGGGGGGAGAGACCCAGTACTTC. This encodes CASSLGGGETQYF. The J gene is TRBJ2-5, the V gene TRBV6-5; 7 nucleotides match TRBD2. CDR1 and CDR2 (germline): MNHEY, SVGAGI. This CDR3 has 13 amino acids. The V segment lost 6 bases and the J segment 4 bases; nucleotides outside the gene matches: 5.

V is TRBV10-3 and J is TRBJ2-3, with 11 bases matching TRBD2. V trimming: 6 bases; J trimming: 0 bases; junction bases outside the gene matches: 5. The V gene's germline CDR1 is ENHRY and CDR2 SYGVKD. The CDR3 is 16 residues long. CDR3 region: CAISDWTSGSTDTQYF. The DNA of the CDR3 is TGTGCCATCAGCGACTGGACTAGCGGGAGCACAGATACGCAGTATTTT.

This sequence joins TRBV4-1 and TRBJ1-1; 10 positions agree with TRBD1. The germline gives CDR1 MGHRA, CDR2 YSYEKL. The CDR3 contains 16 residues. Trimming at V came to 4 bases and at J to 0 bases, leaving 5 bases not matched to a gene. The CDR3 coding sequence is TGCGCCAGCAGCCCGCAGACAGGGGGCATGAACACTGAAGCTTTCTTT. Amino acids: CASSPQTGGMNTEAFF.

The chain couples TRBV20-1 to TRBJ2-7, with a tentative D call TRBD1 (5 bases). CDR3 length equals 12 residues. The V end was cut by 3 bases, the J end by 2 bases, with 8 bases between. Germline CDR1 is DFQATT and CDR2 is SNEGSKA (reference sequence). The CDR3 DNA reads as TGCAGTGCTAGTCAGGGTCCCTACGAGCAGTACTTC. Its translation is CSASQGPYEQYF.

V usage is TRBV5-5 and J usage is TRBJ1-1, with D tentatively TRBD1 (6 bases). Germline CDR1 and CDR2: SGHKS and YYEKEE (reference sequence). The V gene lost 6 bases and the J gene lost 4 bases, with 16 bases spanning the gap. This CDR3 is built from 14 residues. CDR3 loop: CASNRQDLGTEAFF. The CDR3 nucleotides are TGTGCCAGCAACAGACAGGACCTCGGCACTGAAGCTTTCTTT.

V is TRBV5-1 and J is TRBJ1-1; no firm D call. The CDR3 sequence is 14 residues long. Trimming removed 1 base from V and 1 base from J, with 8 bases in between. Germline lookup yields CDR1 SGHRS and CDR2 YFSETQ. CDR3 in DNA: TGCGCCAGCAGCTTGACGACAACGAACACTGAAGCTTTCTTT. Protein product: CASSLTTTNTEAFF.

The gene calls are TRBV27 and TRBJ1-2; 9 nucleotides match TRBD1. Germline loops: CDR1 MNHEY, CDR2 SMNVEV (reference sequence). V was clipped by 6 bases and J by 5 bases; unmatched bases: 7. The CDR3 spans 14 residues. This CDR3 is CASRGDRVGYGYTF. The CDR3 region has the DNA TGTGCCAGCAGGGGGGACAGGGTCGGGTATGGCTACACCTTC.

This chain joins TRBV9 and TRBJ1-1; D is ambiguous. CDR1 is SGDLS and CDR2 is YYNGEE in the germline V gene. V was shortened by 4 bases and J by 4 bases, with 23 bases between the two germline ends. The CDR3 contains 17 residues. The CDR3 loop reads CASSHPATGGAGTEAFF. DNA for the CDR3: TGTGCCAGCAGCCACCCGGCGACCGGAGGAGCGGGCACTGAAGCTTTCTTT.

The genes are TRBV20-1 and TRBJ2-3; TRBD2 aligns across 7 bases. The V segment lost 3 bases and the J segment 4 bases; nucleotides outside the gene matches: 7. CDR1 is DFQATT and CDR2 is SNEGSKA in the germline V gene (reference sequence). The CDR3 spans 14 residues. The CDR3 reads CSASWGRASDTQYF. The CDR3 bases are TGCAGTGCTAGTTGGGGGAGGGCCTCAGATACGCAGTATTTT.

The chain joins TRBV3-1 (or the pseudogene TRBV3-2) to TRBJ1-3; no definite D call. The germline V gene has CDR1 LGHDT and CDR2 YNNKEL (reference sequence). The V and J ends lost 1 base and 0 bases respectively, with 7 bases between them. The CDR3 extends over 15 amino acids. CDR3: CASSQGQFSGNTIYF. CDR3 DNA: TGTGCCAGCAGCCAAGGTCAGTTCTCTGGAAACACCATATATTTT.

This rearrangement joins TRBV5-1 to TRBJ1-1; 10 bases map to TRBD1. Germline V CDR1 and CDR2: SGHRS, YFSETQ. The CDR3 extends over 15 amino acids. Unmatched junction bases numbered 8, after V lost 7 bases and J lost 2 bases. CDR3 loop: CASSAGTGVNTEAFF. In DNA, the CDR3 is TGCGCCAGCTCCGCTGGGACAGGGGTTAACACTGAAGCTTTCTTT.

This chain joins TRBV7-9 and TRBJ1-6, with 10 bases aligning to TRBD1. CDR3 length equals 16 residues. The J segment lost 9 bases and the V segment lost 1 base, leaving 6 bases of the junction unmatched. Germline loops: CDR1 SEHNR, CDR2 FQNEAQ (reference sequence). The CDR3 loop reads CASSLGRGQGTSPLHF. In DNA, the CDR3 is TGTGCCAGCAGCTTAGGTCGGGGACAGGGGACTTCACCCCTCCACTTT.

J is TRBJ2-7 and V is TRBV9, with a possible D match to TRBD1 (6 bases). V was cut by 0 bases and J by 1 base, with 17 bases left in between. The germline gives CDR1 SGDLS, CDR2 YYNGEE. The CDR3 sequence is 17 residues long. The CDR3 DNA is TGTGCCAGCAGCGTAGACCAGACAGGTGCTAGGTCCTACGAGCAGTACTTC. This translates into CASSVDQTGARSYEQYF.

This sequence joins TRBV5-1 and TRBJ1-5; D is undetermined. V was pared by 5 bases and J by 5 bases, with 11 bases between. The CDR3 is 13 residues long. Germline assignment: CDR1 SGHRS and CDR2 YFSETQ. The CDR3 DNA is TGCGCCAGCAGGACATCCCCTGATCAGCCCCAGCATTTT. Amino acid sequence: CASRTSPDQPQHF.

This clone was seen just once. The rearrangement uses TRBV19 and TRBJ2-7, with TRBD1 matching over 8 bases. J lost 4 bases, V lost 4 bases, and 9 bases had no gene match. The CDR3 has 15 amino acids. From germline, CDR1 is LNHDA and CDR2 SQIVND (reference sequence). Written as DNA, the CDR3 is TGTGCCAGTAGTACGTCGACAGGGGTCGGATACGAGCAGTACTTC. Encoded protein: CASSTSTGVGYEQYF.

The rearrangement links TRBV13 to TRBJ1-1, with D tentatively TRBD1 (5 bases). The CDR3 is 15 amino acids. Germline V gives CDR1 PRHDT, CDR2 FYEKMQ (reference sequence). Trimming shortened V by 3 bases and J by 4 bases, and 15 bases separated the two germline ends. The CDR3 nucleotides are TGTGCCAGCAGCTTCTTTCAGGGTAAGGGCACTGAAGCTTTCTTT. The encoded protein is CASSFFQGKGTEAFF.

This chain uses TRBV4-2 with TRBJ2-7; 7 bases are shared with TRBD1. The germline CDR1 and CDR2 sequences are LGHNA and YNFKEQ. This CDR3 has 14 amino acids. J gave up 7 bases and V 3 bases, and 9 bases lay outside the gene matches. CDR3 DNA: TGTGCCAGCAGCCAGAGGGACAGTGTGAGGGAGCAGTACTTC. It specifies CASSQRDSVREQYF.

This clone was counted a single time. V is TRBV15 and J is TRBJ1-2; 7 nucleotides agree with TRBD1. Germline V lookup: CDR1 LNHNV, CDR2 YYDKDF (reference sequence). The V and J ends lost 0 bases and 2 bases, in that order; junction bases with no gene match: 6. The CDR3 spans 16 residues. Here the CDR3 reads CATSRDRPGGNYGYTF. The CDR3 DNA follows: TGTGCCACCAGCAGAGATAGGCCAGGGGGGAACTATGGCTACACCTTC.

The chain joins TRBV6-2 or TRBV6-3 to TRBJ2-1; maybe TRBD1 (6 bases). CDR3 length: 15 residues. Per the germline V gene, CDR1 is MNHEY and CDR2 is SVGEGT. The V end was cut by 5 bases, the J end by 4 bases, with 15 bases between. CDR3 coding DNA: TGTGCCAGCAGTATCCGGCGGACAGAATACAATGAGCAGTTCTTC. Protein: CASSIRRTEYNEQFF.

This chain uses TRBV5-4 with TRBJ1-1, with TRBD1 as a possible D gene (5 bases). Between the trimmed V and J ends, which lost 0 bases and 5 bases, there was a span of 11 bases. CDR1 is SGHNT, CDR2 YYREEE, per germline (reference sequence). The CDR3 loop spans 14 amino acids. The chain's CDR3 is CASSLGRDGTEAFF. The CDR3 nucleotides are TGTGCCAGCAGCTTGGGCAGGGATGGGACTGAAGCTTTCTTT.

This rearrangement joins TRBV6-6 to TRBJ2-6; 7 positions agree with TRBD2. Unmatched junction bases numbered 3, after V lost 7 bases and J lost 0 bases. From germline, CDR1 is MNHNY and CDR2 SVGAGI (reference sequence). This CDR3 contains 15 residues. The CDR3 DNA sequence: TGTGCCAGCACCCCGGGGGGCTCTGGGGCCAACGTCCTGACTTTC. It translates to CASTPGGSGANVLTF.

The V and J genes are TRBV7-6 and TRBJ2-1, with 8 bases lining up with TRBD2. V lost 3 bases, J lost 1 base, and 2 bases stayed unmatched. Germline V lookup: CDR1 SGHVS, CDR2 FNYEAQ. The CDR3 has 15 residues. CDR3 sequence reads: CASSFGGASYNEQFF. DNA for the CDR3: TGTGCCAGCAGCTTCGGGGGGGCGTCCTACAATGAGCAGTTCTTC.

The V gene is TRBV3-1 (or the pseudogene TRBV3-2), the J gene TRBJ1-6, with D possibly TRBD1 on 6 matching bases. This CDR3 has 17 residues. Deletions cut 4 bases from V and 7 bases from J, with 20 bases between. Per germline, CDR1 LGHDT and CDR2 YNNKEL (reference sequence). CDR3 DNA: TGTGCCAGCAGCCCCTACTTGGGGGCGACGGACAATTCACCCCTCCACTTT. Its protein product is CASSPYLGATDNSPLHF.

V and J are TRBV4-3 and TRBJ2-1; 10 nucleotides line up with TRBD2. The CDR3 is 15 residues long. Germline CDR1 LGHNA, CDR2 YSLEER. J was trimmed by 8 bases and V by 5 bases; bases with no gene match: 9. The CDR3 region has the DNA TGCGCCAGCAGCGCCCGACTAGCGGGCTCCGATGAGCAGTTCTTC. Translation gives CASSARLAGSDEQFF.

This clone was recorded only once. This chain uses TRBV3-1 (or the pseudogene TRBV3-2) with TRBJ1-1, with unresolved D. The length of the CDR3 is 13 residues. Per the germline V gene, CDR1 is LGHDT and CDR2 is YNNKEL (reference sequence). Trimming took off 4 bases at V and 3 bases at J, with 9 bases between the two ends. The CDR3 is CASSRDLDTEAFF. The CDR3, as DNA: TGTGCCAGCAGCCGCGATTTGGACACTGAAGCTTTCTTT.

This chain joins TRBV19 and TRBJ2-7; no definite D call. Trimming shortened V by 0 bases and J by 4 bases, and 13 bases separated the two germline ends. This CDR3 has 15 amino acids. From germline, CDR1 is LNHDA and CDR2 SQIVND (reference sequence). The CDR3 loop is CASSIDHMTSYEQYF. CDR3 coding DNA: TGTGCCAGTAGTATAGATCATATGACATCGTACGAGCAGTACTTC.